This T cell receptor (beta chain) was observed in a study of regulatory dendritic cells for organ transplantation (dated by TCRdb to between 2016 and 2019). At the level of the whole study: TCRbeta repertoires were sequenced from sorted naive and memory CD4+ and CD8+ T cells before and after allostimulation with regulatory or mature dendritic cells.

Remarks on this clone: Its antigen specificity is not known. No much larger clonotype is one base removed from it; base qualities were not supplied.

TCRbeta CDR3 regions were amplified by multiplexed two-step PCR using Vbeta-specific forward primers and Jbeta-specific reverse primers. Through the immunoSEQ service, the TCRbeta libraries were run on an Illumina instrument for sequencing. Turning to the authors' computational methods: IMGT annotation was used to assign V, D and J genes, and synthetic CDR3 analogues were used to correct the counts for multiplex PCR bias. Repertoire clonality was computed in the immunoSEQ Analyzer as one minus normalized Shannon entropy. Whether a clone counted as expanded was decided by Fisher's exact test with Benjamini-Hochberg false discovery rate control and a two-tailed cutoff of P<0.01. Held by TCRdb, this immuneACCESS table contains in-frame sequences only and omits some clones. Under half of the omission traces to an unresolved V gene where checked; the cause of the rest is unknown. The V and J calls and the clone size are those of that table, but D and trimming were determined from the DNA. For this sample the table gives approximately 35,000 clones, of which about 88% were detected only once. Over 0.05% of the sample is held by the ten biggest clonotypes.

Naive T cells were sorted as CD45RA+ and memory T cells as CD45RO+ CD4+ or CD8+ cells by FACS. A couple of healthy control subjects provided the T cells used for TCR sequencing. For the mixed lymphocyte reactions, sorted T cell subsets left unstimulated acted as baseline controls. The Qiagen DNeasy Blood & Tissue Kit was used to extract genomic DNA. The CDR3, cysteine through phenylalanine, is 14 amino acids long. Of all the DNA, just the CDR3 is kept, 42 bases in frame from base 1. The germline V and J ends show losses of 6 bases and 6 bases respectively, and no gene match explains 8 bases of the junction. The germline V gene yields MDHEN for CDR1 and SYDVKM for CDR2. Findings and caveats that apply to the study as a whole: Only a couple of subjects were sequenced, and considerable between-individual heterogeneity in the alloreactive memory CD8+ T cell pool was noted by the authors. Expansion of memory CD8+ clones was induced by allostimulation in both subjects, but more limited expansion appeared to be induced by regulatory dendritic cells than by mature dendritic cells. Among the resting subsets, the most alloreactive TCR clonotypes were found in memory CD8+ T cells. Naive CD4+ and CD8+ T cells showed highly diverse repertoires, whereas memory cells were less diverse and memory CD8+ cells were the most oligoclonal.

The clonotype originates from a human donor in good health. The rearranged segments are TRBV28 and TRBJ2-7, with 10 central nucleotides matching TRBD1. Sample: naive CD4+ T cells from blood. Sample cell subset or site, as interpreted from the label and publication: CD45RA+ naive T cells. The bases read TGTGCCAGCAGATCCGGGACAGGGGCTTCCGAGCAGTACTTC. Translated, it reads CASRSGTGASEQYF. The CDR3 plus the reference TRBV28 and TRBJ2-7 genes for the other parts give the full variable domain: DVKVTQSSRYLVKRTGEKVFLECVQDMDHENMFWYRQDPGLGLRLIYFSYDVKMKEKGDIPEGYSVSREKKERFSLILESASTNQTSMYLCASRSGTGASEQYFGPGTRLTVT.